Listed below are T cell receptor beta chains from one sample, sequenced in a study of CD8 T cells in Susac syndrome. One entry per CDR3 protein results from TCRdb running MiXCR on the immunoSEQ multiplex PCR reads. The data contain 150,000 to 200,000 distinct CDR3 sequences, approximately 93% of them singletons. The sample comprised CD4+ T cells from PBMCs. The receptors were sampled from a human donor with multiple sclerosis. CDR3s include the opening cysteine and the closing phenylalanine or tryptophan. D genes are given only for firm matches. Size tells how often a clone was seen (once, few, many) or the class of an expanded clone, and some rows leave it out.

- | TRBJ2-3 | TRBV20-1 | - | TGCAGTGCTAAAGGGCCCAGGGCCACAGATACGCAGTATTTT | CSAKGPRATDTQYF
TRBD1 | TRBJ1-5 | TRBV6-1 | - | TGTGCCAGCAATCCCAGGTTAACAGGGGGCAACCTCAATCAGCCCCAGCATTTT | CASNPRLTGGNLNQPQHF
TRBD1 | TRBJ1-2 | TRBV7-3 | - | TGTGCCAGCAGCCCCGATGGGGGGACAGGGATCACTGGCTACACCTTC | CASSPDGGTGITGYTF
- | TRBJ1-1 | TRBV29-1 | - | TGCAGCGTTGAAGGCCCCGGGCGGAACACTGAAGCTTTCTTT | CSVEGPGRNTEAFF
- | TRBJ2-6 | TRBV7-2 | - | TGTGCCAGCAGCTTAGTCGGGGCCTCTGGGGCCAACGTCCTGACTTTC | CASSLVGASGANVLTF
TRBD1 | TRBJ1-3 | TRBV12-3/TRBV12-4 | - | TGTGCCAGCGATACACTGGACAGGGGGAAAGCAAGGAACACCATATATTTT | CASDTLDRGKARNTIYF
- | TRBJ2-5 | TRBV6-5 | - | TGTGCCAGCAGTTACTCGGCAGGTGGCCAAGAGACCCAGTACTTC | CASSYSAGGQETQYF
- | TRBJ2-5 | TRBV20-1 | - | TGCAGTGCTGAGAGAGGGCTCGAGACCCAGTACTTC | CSAERGLETQYF
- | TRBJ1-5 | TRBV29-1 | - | TGCAGCGCCATGAAGGGTCAGGGGAGCAATCAGCCCCAGCATTTT | CSAMKGQGSNQPQHF
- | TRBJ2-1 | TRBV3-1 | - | TGTGCCAGCACCTCCGAGGGCAATGAGCAGTTCTTC | CASTSEGNEQFF
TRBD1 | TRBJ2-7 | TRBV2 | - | TGTGCCAGCATGGCGGGACAGGGAGGCCGAGGCTCCTACGAGCAGTACTTC | CASMAGQGGRGSYEQYF
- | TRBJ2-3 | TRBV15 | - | TGTGCCACCAGCAGAGATAGTTACAGCGGCACAGATACGCAGTATTTT | CATSRDSYSGTDTQYF
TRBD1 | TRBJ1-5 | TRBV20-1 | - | TGCAGTGCTAGAGATCCGACAGGGGCTGGCAATCAGCCCCAGCATTTT | CSARDPTGAGNQPQHF
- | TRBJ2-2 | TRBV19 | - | TGTGCCAGTACCCCGGGTGCAGGACACACCGGGGAGCTGTTTTTT | CASTPGAGHTGELFF
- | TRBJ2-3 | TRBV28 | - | TGTGCCAACTCTCAGAACGGGAATAGGGATACGCAGTATTTT | CANSQNGNRDTQYF
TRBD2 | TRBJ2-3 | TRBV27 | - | TGTGCCAGCAGTAAGCCGGGACTAGCAGAAATTAGCACAGATACGCAGTATTTT | CASSKPGLAEISTDTQYF
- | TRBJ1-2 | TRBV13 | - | TGTGCCAGCAGCCGAGAGGGGGGATCTGGCTACACCTTC | CASSREGGSGYTF
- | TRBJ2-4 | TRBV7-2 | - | TGTGCCAGCAGCTCACGCCCAGGGGTAAACATTCAGTACTTC | CASSSRPGVNIQYF
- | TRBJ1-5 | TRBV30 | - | TGTGCCTGGAGTCCCGCGAGGGATCAGCCCCAGCATTTT | CAWSPARDQPQHF
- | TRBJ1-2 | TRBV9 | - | TGTGCCAGCAGCGTAGATGGCAGCGGCTATGGCTACACCTTC | CASSVDGSGYGYTF
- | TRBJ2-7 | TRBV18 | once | TGTGCCAGCTCATCAGCCGCCTCGACCTACGAGCAGTACTTC | CASSSAASTYEQYF
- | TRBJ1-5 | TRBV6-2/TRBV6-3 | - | TGTGCCAGCAGTTACCCCATCGGCCTGAAGTCATATAGCAATCAGCCCCAGCATTTT | CASSYPIGLKSYSNQPQHF
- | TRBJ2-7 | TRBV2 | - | TGTGCCAGCAGTGAAAGGATAGGGCCCTACGAGCAGTACTTC | CASSERIGPYEQYF
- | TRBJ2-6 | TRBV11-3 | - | TGTGCCAGCAGCTTTGGGGCTGACAGCTCTGGGGCCAACGTCCTGACTTTC | CASSFGADSSGANVLTF
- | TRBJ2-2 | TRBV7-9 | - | TGTGCCAGCAGCTTCATAACCGGGGAGCTGTTTTTT | CASSFITGELFF
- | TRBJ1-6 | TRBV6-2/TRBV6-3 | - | TGTGCCAGCACCAGAGACCGCCCGGGGAATTCACCCCTCCACTTT | CASTRDRPGNSPLHF
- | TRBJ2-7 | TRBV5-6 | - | TGTGCCAGCAGCTTGGAGGCTAGGGGGCAGTACTTC | CASSLEARGQYF
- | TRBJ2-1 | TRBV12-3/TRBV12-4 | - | TGTGCCAGCAGTTTAGAACTAAGGCATGAGCAGTTCTTC | CASSLELRHEQFF
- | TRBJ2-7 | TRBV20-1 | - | TGCAGTGCTAGAGATGGCACTAGACCCTACGAGCAGTACTTC | CSARDGTRPYEQYF
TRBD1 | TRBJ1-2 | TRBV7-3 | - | TGTGCCAGCAGCCCGGGACAGGAACCCTATGGCTACACCTTC | CASSPGQEPYGYTF
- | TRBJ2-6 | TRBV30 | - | TGTGCATTTCCTCAGGGAGCTGGGGCCAACGTCCTGACTTTC | CAFPQGAGANVLTF
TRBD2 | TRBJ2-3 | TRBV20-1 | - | TGCAGTGCCAGGACTAGCGGGGGAGGAGGCACAGATACGCAGTATTTT | CSARTSGGGGTDTQYF
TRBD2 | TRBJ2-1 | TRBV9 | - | TGTGCCAGCAGCGGTGGGCTAGCGGGGTACAATGAGCAGTTCTTC | CASSGGLAGYNEQFF
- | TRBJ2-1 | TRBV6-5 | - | TGTGCCAGCAGCTTAGCGGTAGCCTCCTACAATGAGCAGTTCTTC | CASSLAVASYNEQFF
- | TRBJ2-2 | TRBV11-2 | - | TGTGCCAGCAGCTCGATGACGGTAACCGGGGAGCTGTTTTTT | CASSSMTVTGELFF
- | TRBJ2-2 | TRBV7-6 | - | TGTGCCAGCAGCTTAGAATCGCGGGCCGGGGAGCTGTTTTTT | CASSLESRAGELFF
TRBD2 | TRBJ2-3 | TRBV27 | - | TGTGCCAGCAGTTTAAGGCCACCAGCGGGAGGGCTCACAGATACGCAGTATTTT | CASSLRPPAGGLTDTQYF
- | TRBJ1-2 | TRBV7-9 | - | TGTGCCAGCAGCTTAAGCAATAACTATGGCTACACCTTC | CASSLSNNYGYTF
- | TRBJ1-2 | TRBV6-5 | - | TGTGCCAGCAGTTACGGTCAGGGGAGCGGCTATGGCTACACCTTC | CASSYGQGSGYGYTF
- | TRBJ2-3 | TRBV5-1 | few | TGCGCCAGCAGCTTGGGGCATAGCACAGATACGCAGTATTTT | CASSLGHSTDTQYF
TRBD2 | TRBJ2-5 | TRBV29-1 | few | TGCAGCGGGGGAGCGGGGGGTATAGAGACCCAGTACTTC | CSGGAGGIETQYF
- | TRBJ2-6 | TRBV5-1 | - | TGCGCCAGCAGCTTGGCGTCGGGGGTCTCTGGGGCCAACGTCCTGACTTTC | CASSLASGVSGANVLTF
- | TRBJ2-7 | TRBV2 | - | TGTGCCAGCAGTACCGGTGGGGAGCAGTACTTC | CASSTGGEQYF
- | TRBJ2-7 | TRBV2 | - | TGTGCCAGCAGTGAATTGGGCACATCCTACGAGCAGTACTTC | CASSELGTSYEQYF
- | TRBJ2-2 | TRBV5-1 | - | TGCGCCAGCTCAGGAGTTCTTGGGACCGGGGAGCTGTTTTTT | CASSGVLGTGELFF